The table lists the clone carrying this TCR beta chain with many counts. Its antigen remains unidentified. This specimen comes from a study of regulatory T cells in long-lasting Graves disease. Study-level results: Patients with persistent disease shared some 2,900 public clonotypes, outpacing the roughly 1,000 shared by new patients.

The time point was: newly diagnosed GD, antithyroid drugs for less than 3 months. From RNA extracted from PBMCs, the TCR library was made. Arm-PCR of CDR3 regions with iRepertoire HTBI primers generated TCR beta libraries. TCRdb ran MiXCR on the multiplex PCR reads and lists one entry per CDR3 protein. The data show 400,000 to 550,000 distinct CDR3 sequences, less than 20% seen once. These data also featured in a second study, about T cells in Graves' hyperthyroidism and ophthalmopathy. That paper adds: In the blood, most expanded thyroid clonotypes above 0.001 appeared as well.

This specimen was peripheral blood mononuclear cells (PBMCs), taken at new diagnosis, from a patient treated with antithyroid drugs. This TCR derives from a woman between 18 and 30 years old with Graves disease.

DNA for the CDR3: TGTGCCAGCTCACCGCTCGAGCAGTACTTC. Protein sequence: CASSPLEQYF. The chain couples TRBV18 to TRBJ2-7; D gene uncertain. V was trimmed by 3 bases and J by 6 bases, leaving 3 bases between them. The CDR3 extends over 10 amino acids. The germline V gene has CDR1 KGHSH and CDR2 LQKENI.